This TCR beta chain is drawn from a study of T cells in Graves' hyperthyroidism and ophthalmopathy. Overall study findings and caveats: Appearing also in blood were most of the thyroid clonotypes expanded above 0.001. Patients with ophthalmopathy were separated from those with stable hyperthyroidism by a 13 V-J model.

As concerns this clonotype: Antigen specificity is unknown. One junction end does not reproduce the germline sequence, and a read error may be involved.

Amplified TCR beta CDR3 regions came from RNA transcripts. With the HTBI primer set, the TCR CDR3 went through a first round of RT-PCR. MiXCR, applied by TCRdb to the multiplex PCR reads, yields one record per CDR3 protein. The sample gives around 800,000 distinct CDR3 sequences, 38% of which show up once; 7.5% to 9.5% is in the top ten. Fresh peripheral blood, around 9.2 ml of it, supplied the PBMCs. Germline V gene data show CDR1 as SGHTA and CDR2 as FQGTGA. The CDR3 has 16 amino acids. V and J are TRBV7-3 and TRBJ2-5; 10 bases are shared with TRBD2. The origin of this receptor is a man aged 18-30 years with Graves' hyperthyroidism. The material sequenced was blood. DNA of the CDR3: TGCGCCAGCAGCCAAGAGACTAGCGGGTACCAAGAGACCCAGTACTTC. Amino acids: CASSQETSGYQETQYF.